What follows are 9 T cell receptor beta chains derived from one specimen sequenced in a study of shared clonotypes between healthy human individuals. Generated by immunoSEQ multiplex PCR, the TCRdb table keeps only in-frame clones and is missing some. The table lists 2,100,000 or so clones, 90% to 97% of them singletons. Sequences were obtained from naive CD4+ T cells sorted from blood. Subset denoted: CD45RA+ positively selected. The receptors shown here come from a man aged 18 to 30 in good health.

The gene calls are TRBV7-3 and TRBJ1-1; TRBD1 might be the D (5 bases). Trimming shortened V by 1 base and J by 2 bases, and 11 bases separated the two germline ends. The CDR3 totals 15 residues. Germline lookup yields CDR1 SGHTA and CDR2 FQGTGA. In DNA form, the CDR3 reads TGTGCCAGCAGCTTAAATGGACAACGTAACACTGAAGCTTTCTTT. Its translation: CASSLNGQRNTEAFF.

The chain links TRBV6-5 to TRBJ1-2; D is possibly TRBD1 (6 bases). The CDR3 is made up of 15 amino acids. Between the trimmed V and J ends, which lost 7 bases and 0 bases, there was a span of 15 bases. CDR1 and CDR2 from the germline V gene are MNHEY and SVGAGI. In DNA, the CDR3 is TGTGCCAGCACCCGAGGGGGGCAGTCTAACTATGGCTACACCTTC. Its protein product is CASTRGGQSNYGYTF.

The chain carries TRBV5-1 and TRBJ2-5; a weak D match, TRBD1 (6 bases). Trimming cost V 0 bases and J 4 bases, with 16 bases left between them. CDR3 size: 16 residues. Per the germline V gene, CDR1 is SGHRS and CDR2 is YFSETQ. CDR3 amino acids: CASSLGQGPHLETQYF. CDR3 DNA: TGCGCCAGCAGCTTGGGTCAGGGGCCTCATTTAGAGACCCAGTACTTC.

This chain links TRBV28 with TRBJ1-1, with 7 bases fitting TRBD1. Germline assignment: CDR1 MDHEN and CDR2 SYDVKM. The V segment lost 5 bases and the J segment 0 bases; nucleotides outside the gene matches: 6. The CDR3 runs to 15 residues. This CDR3 reads CASSPEDRLNTEAFF. Written as DNA, the CDR3 is TGTGCCAGCAGTCCTGAGGACAGGCTGAACACTGAAGCTTTCTTT.

The CDR3 reads CASSSTGLAGYNEQFF. Here the CDR3 DNA reads TGTGCCAGCAGCTCAACGGGACTAGCGGGTTACAATGAGCAGTTCTTC. The V and J genes are TRBV5-6 and TRBJ2-1; 12 nucleotides agree with TRBD2. The V gene end was trimmed by 3 bases and the J gene end by 4 bases; junction bases not matched to a gene: 5. The CDR3 is 16 amino acids. Germline CDR1 is SGHDT and CDR2 is YYEEEE.

The V and J genes are TRBV7-2 and TRBJ2-3, with D uncertain. Per the germline V gene, CDR1 is SGHTA and CDR2 is FQGNSA. V was trimmed by 2 bases and J by 0 bases, leaving 9 bases between them. This CDR3 has 15 residues. The CDR3 coding sequence is TGTGCCAGCAGCTTAATGACAATAAGCACAGATACGCAGTATTTT. Protein product: CASSLMTISTDTQYF.

This clone was recorded once. The chain joins TRBV19 to TRBJ1-5; the D is unclear. V was pared by 8 bases and J by 6 bases, with 11 bases between. Germline loops: CDR1 LNHDA, CDR2 SQIVND (reference sequence). This CDR3 has 12 residues. CDR3 amino acids: CASRSDGQPQHF. CDR3 coding DNA: TGTGCCAGTCGATCGGACGGTCAGCCCCAGCATTTT. Full variable domain (rest looked up from reference TRBV19 and TRBJ1-5): DGGITQSPKYLFRKEGQNVTLSCEQNLNHDAMYWYRQDPGQGLRLIYYSQIVNDFQKGDIAEGYSVSREKKESFPLTVTSAQKNPTAFYLCASRSDGQPQHFGDGTRLSIL.

For the CDR3, the DNA is TGTGCCAGCAGCTTAGACGTGGGCAATGAGCAGTTCTTC. Its translation: CASSLDVGNEQFF. The rearrangement joins TRBV7-9 to TRBJ2-1; D not certain. CDR1 is SEHNR, CDR2 FQNEAQ, per germline (reference sequence). Trimming removed 1 base from V and 6 bases from J, with 7 bases in between. This CDR3 has 13 amino acids.

This sequence joins TRBV5-5 and TRBJ2-5; D unresolved. The CDR3 spans 14 residues. Germline V gene data show CDR1 as SGHKS and CDR2 as YYEKEE (reference sequence). The V end lost 4 bases, the J end lost 3 bases, and 13 bases lay between the germline ends. This CDR3 is CASSPPGREETQYF. CDR3 bases: TGTGCCAGCAGCCCCCCGGGTAGGGAAGAGACCCAGTACTTC.